Each of the 15 T cell receptor beta chains below was sequenced from the same sample in a study of blood T cells in healthy people across ages. The authors ran a second PCR of roughly 7 to 11 cycles using a sample-barcoded 5' primer and a J-beta primer mix. A single record per CDR3 protein comes from TCRdb applying MiXCR to the 5' RACE reads. Of about 650,000 distinct CDR3 sequences detected, approximately 31% appear once; the ten largest clones hold 15%. The specimen sequenced was blood. The receptors come from a woman aged 80 or over in good health.

This clonotype was seen repeatedly, ten times or more. Here the CDR3 reads CASSLYGQGASGYTF. DNA for the CDR3: TGCGCCAGCAGCTTGTATGGACAGGGGGCAAGTGGCTACACCTTC. The chain links TRBV5-1 to TRBJ1-2; 11 nucleotides agree with TRBD1. Per the germline V gene, CDR1 is SGHRS and CDR2 is YFSETQ. This CDR3 spans 15 amino acids. V was pared by 1 base and J by 7 bases, with 6 bases of the junction left unmatched.

In this sample, this clonotype turned up many times. The chain has TRBV4-1 and TRBJ2-1; perhaps TRBD1 as D (5 bases). Germline V gives CDR1 MGHRA, CDR2 YSYEKL. The CDR3 loop spans 17 amino acids. V lost 0 bases and J 4 bases, leaving 16 bases between the germline ends. The CDR3 region has the DNA TGCGCCAGCAGCCAAGATTTGAGGCAGGGAAGTTACAATGAGCAGTTCTTC. It codes for CASSQDLRQGSYNEQFF.

As concerns this clonotype: An end of the junction does not agree with germline; a read error may underlie this. The chain is built from TRBV7-7 and TRBJ2-2, with D unclear. Germline lookup yields CDR1 SSHAT and CDR2 FNYEAQ (reference sequence). The CDR3 runs to 13 residues. The chain's CDR3 is CASSIQASGELFF. In nucleotides, the CDR3 is TGTGCTAGCAGCATCCAGGCGTCCGGGGAGCTGTTTTTT.

This chain links TRBV7-2 with TRBJ1-1; D might be TRBD1 (5 bases). This CDR3 region has 11 residues. Germline lookup yields CDR1 SGHTA and CDR2 FQGNSA. V was cut by 5 bases and J by 11 bases, with 12 bases left in between. The chain's CDR3 is CASSPGRGAFF. In nucleotides, the CDR3 is TGTGCCAGCAGCCCGGGACGGGGGGCTTTCTTT.

This clonotype was counted at least ten times. The gene calls are TRBV2 and TRBJ2-7; 7 bases agree with TRBD1. CDR1 is SNHLY and CDR2 is FYNNEI in the germline V gene. The CDR3 is made up of 14 amino acids. With V trimmed by 7 bases and J by 2 bases, 8 bases remained unmatched. CDR3 coding DNA: TGTGCCAGCAAGTTTCGACAGGGACCCTACGAGCAGTACTTC. This gives the protein CASKFRQGPYEQYF.

V gene TRBV12-3 or TRBV12-4 combines with J gene TRBJ2-2, with unresolved D. The V end lost 6 bases, the J end lost 3 bases, and 11 bases lay between the germline ends. This CDR3 is 14 amino acids long. CDR3 sequence: CASRRSSHTGELFF. In DNA form, the CDR3 reads TGTGCCAGCAGGCGCAGCAGTCACACCGGGGAGCTGTTTTTT.

This clonotype was recorded at least ten times. The rearrangement joins TRBV7-9 to TRBJ1-5; tentatively, D is TRBD1 (5 bases). The CDR3 loop spans 14 amino acids. The germline CDR1 and CDR2 sequences are SEHNR and FQNEAQ (reference sequence). The V end lost 3 bases, the J end lost 4 bases, and 10 bases lay between the germline ends. The CDR3 DNA reads TGTGCCAGCAGCTTTGACAGTACGAATCAGCCCCAGCATTTT. It is translated as CASSFDSTNQPQHF.

In this sample, this clonotype turned up many times. The chain couples TRBV18 to TRBJ2-7; TRBD1 agrees at 7 bases. Germline V gene lookup returns CDR1 KGHSH and CDR2 LQKENI. The J segment lost 7 bases and the V segment lost 2 bases, leaving 5 bases of the junction unmatched. This CDR3 has 13 amino acids. CDR3 sequence (DNA): TGTGCCAGCTCACCATTAACAGGGGAAGAGCAGTACTTC. Translation: CASSPLTGEEQYF.

This clonotype was picked up many times. The chain employs TRBV6-5 and TRBJ1-2; TRBD1 agrees at 7 bases. The germline gives CDR1 MNHEY, CDR2 SVGAGI. The trim removed 4 bases at V and 3 bases at J, leaving 5 bases unmatched. The CDR3 runs 14 residues. The CDR3 here is CASSSETGYYGYTF. The CDR3 DNA sequence: TGTGCCAGCAGTTCCGAGACAGGGTACTATGGCTACACCTTC.

In regard to this clonotype: It may be a read error: a sequence one base away is much more abundant. V usage is TRBV9 and J usage is TRBJ2-5, with TRBD1 matching over 8 bases. The J call may not be correct, given that the DNA end is closer to TRBJ2-7. The germline V gene encodes CDR1 SGDLS and CDR2 YYNGEE. The CDR3 runs 14 residues. The CDR3 sequence is CASSVGRDRYEQYF. CDR3 in DNA: TGTGCCAGCAGCGTAGGCCGGGACAGGTACGAGCAGTACTTC.

This chain links TRBV7-2 with TRBJ2-4; 8 positions match TRBD1. With V trimmed by 5 bases and J by 13 bases, 10 bases remained unmatched. This CDR3 contains 13 residues. Germline CDR1 and CDR2: SGHTA and FQGNSA. The CDR3 sequence: CASSRDRLSGQYF. In DNA, the CDR3 is TGTGCCAGCAGCCGGGACAGGCTCTCCGGGCAGTACTTC.

The sample holds a few counts of this clonotype. The genes are TRBV5-1 and TRBJ1-1; TRBD1 matches at 7 bases. The J segment lost 7 bases and the V segment lost 4 bases, leaving 10 bases of the junction unmatched. CDR1 and CDR2 from the germline V gene are SGHRS and YFSETQ. This CDR3 spans 14 amino acids. CDR3 in DNA: TGCGCCAGCAGCCTTAAGGGACAGAGAGGTGAAGCTTTCTTT. Translation: CASSLKGQRGEAFF.

This clonotype was seen at least ten times. The V call is TRBV6-2 or TRBV6-3, the J call TRBJ2-7, with TRBD2 matching over 10 bases. Germline trimming cut 5 bases from V and 2 bases from J; bases unmatched to any gene: 6. The CDR3 is 15 amino acids. Germline CDR1 reads MNHEY; CDR2 reads SVGEGT. In DNA, the CDR3 is TGTGCCAGCAGTGACCGGACTAGCGGAACCTACGAGCAGTACTTC. Translating gives CASSDRTSGTYEQYF.

This chain links TRBV7-6 with TRBJ2-1; TRBD2 agrees at 9 bases. J gave up 9 bases and V 1 base, and 10 bases lay outside the gene matches. The CDR3 spans 16 residues. The germline gives CDR1 SGHVS, CDR2 FNYEAQ. The chain's CDR3 is CASSLGGGASRSEQFF. The CDR3 region has the DNA TGTGCCAGCAGCTTAGGCGGGGGGGCCTCAAGAAGTGAGCAGTTCTTC.

This clonotype was observed a handful of times. A much larger clone lies one base from this, so it may be a read error. The J gene is TRBJ2-5, the V gene TRBV7-2, with 16 bases identical to TRBD2. V lost 4 bases, J lost 11 bases, and 22 bases stayed unmatched. Per the germline V gene, CDR1 is SGHTA and CDR2 is FQGNSA. This CDR3 is built from 20 residues. Here the CDR3 reads CASSSTPGLAGGPWIREQYF. In DNA, the CDR3 is TGTGCCAGCAGCTCCACCCCGGGACTAGCGGGGGGGCCCTGGATTAGGGAGCAGTACTTC.